This TCR beta chain emerged from a study of liver allograft versus peripheral blood T cells. Study-level background: Repertoires from peripheral blood of liver transplant recipients were compared with those inside their transplanted livers. Study-wide results and caveats: Repertoires of T cell receptors that resided inside liver allografts reportedly differed from those in peripheral blood.

In regard to this clonotype: The antigen is undetermined.

Germline loops: CDR1 MDHEN, CDR2 SYDVKM. The CDR3 length is 13 residues. V lost 3 bases and J lost 0, with 5 bases in between. TCRdb processed the reads anew with MiXCR; each CDR3 protein has one entry. The table has 6,600 or so distinct CDR3 sequences, 17% seen once. This receptor was identified in a human patient who had a liver transplant. Some T cells may be transferred from the graft donor. The chain recombines TRBV28 with TRBJ2-5; D uncertain. CDR3 sequence: CASSFPYQETQYF. The CDR3 region has the DNA TGTGCCAGCAGTTTCCCTTACCAAGAGACCCAGTACTTC.